Listed here are 28 T cell receptor beta chains from one sample, sequenced in a study of blood T cells in healthy people across ages. For the second PCR, which ran for about 7 to 11 cycles, a sample-barcoded 5' primer and a J-beta primer mix were used. TCRdb analysed the 5' RACE reads with MiXCR anew, one entry per CDR3 protein. The table includes about 930,000 distinct CDR3 sequences, 25% to 35% detected once. These sequences were also reported in another study, on T cells of mothers and their children.

The sequenced sample consisted of blood. The receptor set was obtained from a woman in her thirties or forties in good health.

This rearrangement joins TRBV12-3 or TRBV12-4 to TRBJ1-2, with D perhaps TRBD1 (6 bases). The CDR3 is 15 amino acids. Trimming shortened V by 6 bases and J by 7 bases, and 21 bases separated the two germline ends. CDR3 protein: CASRTTGTGGIGYTF. CDR3 coding DNA: TGTGCCAGCAGGACAACCGGGACGGGGGGCATTGGCTACACCTTC.

This clonotype was counted at least ten times. This chain joins TRBV20-1 and TRBJ2-7; D may match TRBD1 or TRBD2 (5 bases each). The germline CDR1 and CDR2 sequences are DFQATT and SNEGSKA (reference sequence). Trimming pared 7 bases from V and 2 bases from J, leaving 12 bases between. The CDR3 extends over 12 amino acids. Here the CDR3 reads CSGGPTTYEQYF. The CDR3 DNA reads TGCAGTGGGGGACCAACTACCTACGAGCAGTACTTC.

A note on this clonotype: This clone may be a read error of a much larger clone one base away. The chain links TRBV27 to TRBJ2-1, with D tentatively TRBD1 (6 bases). With 6 bases removed from V and 10 bases from J, the gap between germline ends came to 16 bases. The CDR3 runs to 13 residues. CDR1 and CDR2 (germline): MNHEY, SMNVEV (reference sequence). The CDR3 reads CASSRGQYYEQFF. As DNA, the CDR3 is TGTGCCAGCAGCCGTGGACAGTACTACGAGCAGTTCTTC.

As to this clonotype: The germline gene is not matched at one end of the junction; a read error may be the cause. The genes are TRBV7-6 and TRBJ2-7, with D tentatively TRBD2 (6 bases). The CDR3 is 13 amino acids. CDR1 SGHVS and CDR2 FNYEAQ come from the germline V gene. The CDR3 loop is CARSAMGGSEQYF. The CDR3 DNA reads as TGTGCCCGCAGCGCGATGGGGGGTAGCGAGCAGTACTTC.

The J gene is TRBJ2-1, the V gene TRBV7-2; D is perhaps TRBD1 or TRBD2 (6 bases each). This CDR3 is built from 15 residues. The V gene's germline CDR1 is SGHTA and CDR2 FQGNSA. V was shortened by 5 bases and J by 2 bases, with 13 bases between the two germline ends. CDR3 DNA sequence: TGTACCAGCAGCGGGGGCGGGGTCGCCTACAATGAGCAGTTCTTC. It yields the protein CTSSGGGVAYNEQFF.

The chain links TRBV7-2 to TRBJ2-6; D unclear. This CDR3 comprises 17 residues. Germline V gene data show CDR1 as SGHTA and CDR2 as FQGNSA. V was trimmed by 2 bases and J by 2 bases, leaving 13 bases between them. In DNA, the CDR3 is TGTACCAGCAGCTTAAGGCTGGGTAGTACTGGGGCCAACGTCCTGACTTTC. Translated, it gives CTSSLRLGSTGANVLTF. Variable domain in full (rest from reference TRBV7-2 and TRBJ2-6): GAGVSQSPSNKVTEKGKDVELRCDPISGHTALYWYRQSLGQGLEFLIYFQGNSAPDKSGLPSDRFSAERTGGSVSTLTIQRTQQEDSAVYLCTSSLRLGSTGANVLTFGAGSRLTVL.

The chain is built from TRBV27 and TRBJ2-7; no clear D gene. Trimming took off 5 bases at V and 1 base at J, with 15 bases between the two ends. CDR3 length: 15 residues. From germline, CDR1 is MNHEY and CDR2 SMNVEV (reference sequence). CDR3 DNA sequence: TGTGCCAGCAGTCGCCGAACCTCCGGGTCCTACGAGCAGTACTTC. It codes for CASSRRTSGSYEQYF.

This clonotype was seen more than once but under ten times. This chain connects TRBV7-2 to TRBJ2-7; no clear D gene. The assigned J gene may be wrong: the sequence end matches TRBJ2-5 better. Germline V gene sequence: CDR1 SGHTA, CDR2 FQGNSA. The CDR3 is 15 amino acids. The CDR3 spells CASSVESGRHATQYF. CDR3 nucleotides: TGTGCCAGCAGCGTAGAGTCTGGCCGCCACGCGACCCAGTACTTC.

A remark on this clonotype: A read error may explain this, as a much larger clone is one base away. The chain uses TRBV20-1 and TRBJ1-5; D is possibly TRBD1 (6 bases). Trimming pared 6 bases from V and 7 bases from J, leaving 19 bases between. Germline V gene lookup returns CDR1 DFQATT and CDR2 SNEGSKA (reference sequence). The length of the CDR3 is 14 residues. The CDR3 is CSASGVRTGQPQHF. The CDR3 DNA sequence: TGCAGTGCGTCAGGGGTTCGCACGGGGCAGCCCCAGCATTTT.

The chain joins TRBV28 to TRBJ1-5, with no clear D. Germline V CDR1 and CDR2: MDHEN, SYDVKM. Trimming cost V 8 bases and J 0 bases, with 8 bases left between them. The CDR3 sequence is 13 residues long. The CDR3 DNA follows: TGTGCCAGCGGAGTCGCTAGCAATCAGCCCCAGCATTTT. Amino acids: CASGVASNQPQHF. Combining the CDR3 with reference TRBV28 and TRBJ1-5 gives the whole variable domain DVKVTQSSRYLVKRTGEKVFLECVQDMDHENMFWYRQDPGLGLRLIYFSYDVKMKEKGDIPEGYSVSREKKERFSLILESASTNQTSMYLCASGVASNQPQHFGDGTRLSIL.

This clonotype was seen repeatedly, ten times or more. This sequence joins TRBV12-3 or TRBV12-4 and TRBJ2-1; 10 nucleotides agree with TRBD1. Trimming cost V 6 bases and J 9 bases; bases outside gene matches: 8. The CDR3 loop spans 14 amino acids. CDR3 sequence reads: CASRKGQGEGEQFF. CDR3 nucleotides: TGTGCCAGCAGAAAAGGACAGGGGGAAGGTGAGCAGTTCTTC.

The chain couples TRBV11-1 to TRBJ2-7; the D gene is possibly TRBD2 (5 bases). V lost 3 bases and J lost 10, with 16 bases in between. Per germline, CDR1 SGHAT and CDR2 FQDESV (reference sequence). This CDR3 is built from 13 residues. In DNA, the CDR3 is TGTGCCAGCAGCTTTCGAGAGGGAGAGGCCCAGTACTTC. Its translation is CASSFREGEAQYF.

The table lists this clonotype with a few counts. This chain links TRBV10-3 with TRBJ1-2; TRBD1 is a possible D gene (6 bases). The CDR3 is 14 residues long. V lost 2 bases, J lost 7 bases, and 14 bases lay in between. From germline, CDR1 is ENHRY and CDR2 SYGVKD. DNA for the CDR3: TGTGCCATCAGTGAGCCGGGGAACAGGGTTGGCTACACCTTC. Amino acid sequence: CAISEPGNRVGYTF.

With regard to this clonotype: It may be a read error: a sequence one base away is much more abundant. The V and J genes are TRBV27 and TRBJ2-1, with D maybe TRBD2 (7 bases). Germline V CDR1 and CDR2: MNHEY, SMNVEV (reference sequence). CDR3 size: 14 residues. V was clipped by 2 bases and J by 10 bases, with 15 bases between them. CDR3 coding DNA: TGTGCCAGCAGTTTAACGGCAGGGGACTACGAGCAGTTCTTC. This gives the protein CASSLTAGDYEQFF.

V gene TRBV27 combines with J gene TRBJ1-1, with 9 bases identical to TRBD1. Germline V lookup: CDR1 MNHEY, CDR2 SMNVEV (reference sequence). The CDR3 is made up of 15 amino acids. J lost 5 bases, V lost 6 bases, and 10 bases had no gene match. The CDR3 DNA follows: TGTGCCAGCAGGATACAGGGGGCTGTTGGTACTGAAGCTTTCTTT. This translates into CASRIQGAVGTEAFF.

This rearrangement joins TRBV7-2 to TRBJ2-1; the D is unclear. The CDR3 consists of 13 residues. The germline CDR1 and CDR2 sequences are SGHTA and FQGNSA. The V end was cut by 5 bases, the J end by 8 bases, with 13 bases between. CDR3 in amino acids: CASSPRGQDEQFF. CDR3 in DNA: TGTGCCAGCAGCCCTCGCGGCCAGGATGAGCAGTTCTTC. The complete variable domain, with remaining parts taken from reference TRBV7-2 and TRBJ2-1, reads GAGVSQSPSNKVTEKGKDVELRCDPISGHTALYWYRQSLGQGLEFLIYFQGNSAPDKSGLPSDRFSAERTGGSVSTLTIQRTQQEDSAVYLCASSPRGQDEQFFGPGTRLTVL.

V and J are TRBV20-1 and TRBJ2-4; tentative D call: TRBD2 (6 bases). Germline V lookup: CDR1 DFQATT, CDR2 SNEGSKA (reference sequence). The V end was cut by 7 bases, the J end by 4 bases, with 11 bases between. CDR3 length: 12 amino acids. In nucleotides, the CDR3 is TGCAGTGTTGGCGGGGAGAAAAACATTCAGTACTTC. Amino acids: CSVGGEKNIQYF.

This clonotype was seen a handful of times. The chain couples TRBV20-1 to TRBJ1-5; the D gene is possibly TRBD1 (5 bases). This CDR3 is built from 13 residues. Germline V gene lookup returns CDR1 DFQATT and CDR2 SNEGSKA (reference sequence). Trimming pared 3 bases from V and 4 bases from J, leaving 10 bases between. This chain's CDR3 is CSASGTLNQPQHF. CDR3 DNA sequence: TGCAGTGCTAGCGGGACTCTGAATCAGCCCCAGCATTTT.

This clonotype has a count of ten or more. The CDR3 DNA follows: TGTGCCAGCAGTGAATCGTTGGGGGGGGACAGCATCTACGAGCAGTACTTC. This codes for CASSESLGGDSIYEQYF. This rearrangement joins TRBV25-1 to TRBJ2-7, with D tentatively TRBD1 or TRBD2 (7 bases each). Germline V gene lookup returns CDR1 MGHDK and CDR2 SYGVNS. The V gene lost 1 base and the J gene lost 3 bases, with 19 bases spanning the gap. This CDR3 contains 17 residues.

This clonotype showed up many times. The rearrangement uses TRBV28 and TRBJ2-7, with D unresolved. Deletions cut 8 bases from V and 6 bases from J, with 14 bases between. CDR1 MDHEN and CDR2 SYDVKM come from the germline V gene. There are 12 residues in the CDR3. CDR3 residues: CASEKNSGEQYF. Here the CDR3 DNA reads TGTGCCAGCGAAAAAAACTCGGGCGAGCAGTACTTC. Variable domain in full (rest from reference TRBV28 and TRBJ2-7): DVKVTQSSRYLVKRTGEKVFLECVQDMDHENMFWYRQDPGLGLRLIYFSYDVKMKEKGDIPEGYSVSREKKERFSLILESASTNQTSMYLCASEKNSGEQYFGPGTRLTVT.

On this clonotype itself: With a much larger clone just one base away, this may be a read error. V is TRBV29-1 and J is TRBJ2-1; 7 positions match TRBD1. The better agreement between TRBJ2-7 and the DNA end casts doubt on the J call. This CDR3 has 14 amino acids. Germline values: CDR1 SQVTM, CDR2 ANQGSEA. As DNA, the CDR3 is TGCAGCGTTCGGGACAGCAACTCCTACAATGAGCAGTACTTC. Encoded protein: CSVRDSNSYNEQYF.

This clonotype was detected only a few times. This chain connects TRBV28 to TRBJ2-1, with D perhaps matching TRBD1 or TRBD2 (5 bases each). Trimming took off 4 bases at V and 7 bases at J, with 17 bases between the two ends. The germline CDR1 and CDR2 sequences are MDHEN and SYDVKM. CDR3 length: 15 amino acids. CDR3 DNA sequence: TGTGCCAGCAGTTCCATTGGTGAGGGGCCAAATGAGCAGTTCTTC. Translation: CASSSIGEGPNEQFF.

This clonotype was seen only a few times. This chain uses TRBV4-1 with TRBJ1-4; D is possibly TRBD1 (6 bases). CDR1 and CDR2 from the germline V gene are MGHRA and YSYEKL. This CDR3 comprises 15 residues. Trimming stripped 2 bases from V and 8 bases from J, with 15 bases between. CDR3: CASSQPTGTQEKLFF. CDR3 DNA sequence: TGCGCCAGCAGCCAACCTACCGGGACACAGGAAAAACTGTTTTTT.

The chain combines TRBV7-8 with TRBJ1-1; 8 nucleotides line up with TRBD1. The length of the CDR3 is 16 residues. J gave up 5 bases and V 5 bases, and 13 bases lay outside the gene matches. The germline gives CDR1 SGHVS, CDR2 FQNEAQ. The CDR3 nucleotides read TGTGCCAGCAGCCCTTCGGCAGGGGGCAGTGGAACTGAAGCTTTCTTT. Its protein is CASSPSAGGSGTEAFF.

This chain links TRBV10-3 with TRBJ1-1, with 9 bases aligning to TRBD1. This CDR3 spans 16 amino acids. The V gene end was trimmed by 10 bases and the J gene end by 0 bases; junction bases not matched to a gene: 12. CDR1 and CDR2 (germline): ENHRY, SYGVKD. CDR3 bases: TGTGCCAACACCCAGCCGGGACAGGGCTTGAACACTGAAGCTTTCTTT. Protein: CANTQPGQGLNTEAFF.

This clonotype was seen ten or more times. The chain employs TRBV7-9 and TRBJ1-2; tentatively, D is TRBD1 (6 bases). CDR3 size: 16 residues. Germline V lookup: CDR1 SEHNR, CDR2 FQNEAQ (reference sequence). V shed 5 bases and J shed 3 bases, with 19 bases lying between them. In nucleotides, the CDR3 is TGTGCCAGCAGCCGACCGGGGGGCCGAATGGACTATGGCTACACCTTC. It codes for CASSRPGGRMDYGYTF.

There are a few counts of this clonotype. The chain recombines TRBV7-6 with TRBJ1-4, with TRBD1 identical over 7 bases. The V and J ends lost 5 bases and 7 bases, in that order; junction bases with no gene match: 7. CDR1 and CDR2 from the germline V gene are SGHVS and FNYEAQ. The CDR3 extends over 14 amino acids. The CDR3 DNA sequence: TGTGCCAGCAGCCGTCAGGGGGGAAGTGAAAAACTGTTTTTT. As protein: CASSRQGGSEKLFF.

Only a few counts were recorded for this clonotype. The chain uses TRBV20-1 and TRBJ1-1; no firm D call. CDR1 is DFQATT and CDR2 is SNEGSKA in the germline V gene (reference sequence). The V end was cut by 4 bases, the J end by 4 bases, with 16 bases between. The CDR3 is made up of 14 amino acids. The CDR3 DNA follows: TGCAGTGCTAACGGACGTCCCGGTTCCACTGAAGCTTTCTTT. This sequence encodes CSANGRPGSTEAFF.